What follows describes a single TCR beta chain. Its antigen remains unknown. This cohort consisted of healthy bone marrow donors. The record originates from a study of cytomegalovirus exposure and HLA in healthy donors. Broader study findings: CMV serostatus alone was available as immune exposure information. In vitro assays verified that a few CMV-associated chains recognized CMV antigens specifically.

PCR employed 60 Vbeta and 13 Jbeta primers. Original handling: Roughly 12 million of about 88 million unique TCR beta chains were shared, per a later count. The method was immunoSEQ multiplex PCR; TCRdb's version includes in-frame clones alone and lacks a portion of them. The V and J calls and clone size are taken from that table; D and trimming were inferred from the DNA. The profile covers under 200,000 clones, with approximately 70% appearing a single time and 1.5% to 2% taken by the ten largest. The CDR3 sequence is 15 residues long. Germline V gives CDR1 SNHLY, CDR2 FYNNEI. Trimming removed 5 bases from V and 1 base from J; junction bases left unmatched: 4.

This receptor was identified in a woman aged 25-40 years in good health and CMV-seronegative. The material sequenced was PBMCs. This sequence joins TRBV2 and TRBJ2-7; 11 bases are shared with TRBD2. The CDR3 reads CASSTRLAGSYEQYF. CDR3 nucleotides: TGTGCCAGCAGTACGCGACTAGCGGGGTCCTACGAGCAGTACTTC.